The text below deals with one TCR beta chain. As yet, its antigen is unknown. The sample belongs to a study of T-cell reconstitution after alpha-beta-depleted transplantation in children. The CDR3 is made up of 15 amino acids. CDR1 and CDR2 from the germline V gene are SGHTA and FQGTGA. Losses at the gene ends were 5 bases for V and 8 bases for J; bases not matched to a gene: 11. A library of TCRbeta sequences, prepared with unique molecular identifiers, was generated. Via MiXCR, TCRdb re-called the PCR reads, giving one row per CDR3 protein. The top ten hold 11% to 15% of the sample, which has around 490,000 distinct CDR3 sequences, about an eighth seen once. General observations from the study: From surviving recipient T cells and thymic progenitors came the high day-60 TCRbeta diversity observed in some patients. A year post-transplant, T-cell counts and diversity derived mostly from newly produced T cells. Alpha-beta T cells about two months after transplant reportedly derived from several hundred expanded graft clones.

The J gene is TRBJ1-1, the V gene TRBV7-3; 10 bases align to TRBD1. The sequencing used PBMCs, mostly from graft donor cells, collected 180 days after TCRalphabeta/CD19-depleted stem cell transplant. This TCR derives from a female patient aged 2-10 years who had a stem cell transplant for aplastic anemia, so the T cells may come from the graft donor. CDR3 loop: CASSPGGTGAVEAFF. The CDR3 DNA reads as TGTGCCAGCAGCCCCGGAGGGACAGGGGCCGTGGAAGCTTTCTTT.